A single TCR beta chain is shown here with its context. Its antigen is undetermined. This sample was taken from a study of cytomegalovirus exposure and HLA in healthy donors. Study-wide points: Reportedly, fewer N-insertions than the approximately 680-donor mean appeared in an Asian-associated ancestry cluster in a later analysis. Published work reported that the classifier diagnosed cytomegalovirus status with high specificity and sensitivity.

Among the donors, all were healthy bone marrow donors. Germline V gene sequence: CDR1 SGHAT, CDR2 FQNNGV. The CDR3 contains 15 residues. Trimming took off 0 bases at V and 4 bases at J, with 10 bases between the two ends. The study ran its PCR with 60 Vbeta and 13 Jbeta primers. TCRdb's copy holds only in-frame clones and misses some; the assay was immunoSEQ multiplex PCR. The sample records over 50,000 clones, 80% to 90% being singletons. The clonotype comes from a man aged 18-30 years in good health and CMV-seronegative. The sample comprised PBMCs. The J gene is TRBJ2-1, the V gene TRBV11-2; the D gene is possibly TRBD1 (6 bases). The chain's CDR3 is CASSLDLGQYNEQFF. The CDR3 bases are TGTGCCAGCAGCTTAGATCTTGGACAGTACAATGAGCAGTTCTTC.